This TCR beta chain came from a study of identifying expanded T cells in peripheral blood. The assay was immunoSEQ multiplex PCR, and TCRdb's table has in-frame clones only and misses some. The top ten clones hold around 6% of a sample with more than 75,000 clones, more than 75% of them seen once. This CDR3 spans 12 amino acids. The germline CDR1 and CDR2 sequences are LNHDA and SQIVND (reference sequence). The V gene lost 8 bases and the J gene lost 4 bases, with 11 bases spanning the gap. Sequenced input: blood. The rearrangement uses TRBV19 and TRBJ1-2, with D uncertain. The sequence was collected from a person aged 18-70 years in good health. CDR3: CASSDRSYGYTF. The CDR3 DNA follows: TGTGCCAGTTCCGACCGGTCCTATGGCTACACCTTC.